This TCR beta chain was captured by sequencing in a study of blood T cell repertoires in COVID-19. Original methodology: Counts of nucleated cells, estimated from reference gene primer amplification, were obtained. The assay was immunoSEQ multiplex PCR, and TCRdb's table has in-frame clones only and misses some. That table furnishes V, J and clone size, whereas the DNA furnished D and trimming. The sample includes about 270,000 clones, approximately 90% of them seen just once. Germline trimming cut 4 bases from V and 6 bases from J; bases unmatched to any gene: 7. Germline-derived CDR1 and CDR2 are SGHTS and YDEGEE. This CDR3 comprises 14 residues.

Sequencing input: PBMCs or T cells enriched from blood (not recorded which). The J gene is TRBJ1-1, the V gene TRBV5-8; TRBD1 matches 9 bases. This sequence was found in a woman aged 18-29 years who had recovered from COVID-19. CDR3 nucleotides: TGTGCCAGCAGCACCGACAGGGGGATGGCTGAAGCTTTCTTT. Translation gives CASSTDRGMAEAFF. The entire variable domain, with the rest obtained from reference TRBV5-8 and TRBJ1-1, is as follows: EAGVTQSPTHLIKTRGQQATLRCSPISGHTSVYWYQQALGLGLQFLLWYDEGEERNRGNFPPRFSGRQFPNYSSELNVNALELEDSALYLCASSTDRGMAEAFFGQGTRLTVV.